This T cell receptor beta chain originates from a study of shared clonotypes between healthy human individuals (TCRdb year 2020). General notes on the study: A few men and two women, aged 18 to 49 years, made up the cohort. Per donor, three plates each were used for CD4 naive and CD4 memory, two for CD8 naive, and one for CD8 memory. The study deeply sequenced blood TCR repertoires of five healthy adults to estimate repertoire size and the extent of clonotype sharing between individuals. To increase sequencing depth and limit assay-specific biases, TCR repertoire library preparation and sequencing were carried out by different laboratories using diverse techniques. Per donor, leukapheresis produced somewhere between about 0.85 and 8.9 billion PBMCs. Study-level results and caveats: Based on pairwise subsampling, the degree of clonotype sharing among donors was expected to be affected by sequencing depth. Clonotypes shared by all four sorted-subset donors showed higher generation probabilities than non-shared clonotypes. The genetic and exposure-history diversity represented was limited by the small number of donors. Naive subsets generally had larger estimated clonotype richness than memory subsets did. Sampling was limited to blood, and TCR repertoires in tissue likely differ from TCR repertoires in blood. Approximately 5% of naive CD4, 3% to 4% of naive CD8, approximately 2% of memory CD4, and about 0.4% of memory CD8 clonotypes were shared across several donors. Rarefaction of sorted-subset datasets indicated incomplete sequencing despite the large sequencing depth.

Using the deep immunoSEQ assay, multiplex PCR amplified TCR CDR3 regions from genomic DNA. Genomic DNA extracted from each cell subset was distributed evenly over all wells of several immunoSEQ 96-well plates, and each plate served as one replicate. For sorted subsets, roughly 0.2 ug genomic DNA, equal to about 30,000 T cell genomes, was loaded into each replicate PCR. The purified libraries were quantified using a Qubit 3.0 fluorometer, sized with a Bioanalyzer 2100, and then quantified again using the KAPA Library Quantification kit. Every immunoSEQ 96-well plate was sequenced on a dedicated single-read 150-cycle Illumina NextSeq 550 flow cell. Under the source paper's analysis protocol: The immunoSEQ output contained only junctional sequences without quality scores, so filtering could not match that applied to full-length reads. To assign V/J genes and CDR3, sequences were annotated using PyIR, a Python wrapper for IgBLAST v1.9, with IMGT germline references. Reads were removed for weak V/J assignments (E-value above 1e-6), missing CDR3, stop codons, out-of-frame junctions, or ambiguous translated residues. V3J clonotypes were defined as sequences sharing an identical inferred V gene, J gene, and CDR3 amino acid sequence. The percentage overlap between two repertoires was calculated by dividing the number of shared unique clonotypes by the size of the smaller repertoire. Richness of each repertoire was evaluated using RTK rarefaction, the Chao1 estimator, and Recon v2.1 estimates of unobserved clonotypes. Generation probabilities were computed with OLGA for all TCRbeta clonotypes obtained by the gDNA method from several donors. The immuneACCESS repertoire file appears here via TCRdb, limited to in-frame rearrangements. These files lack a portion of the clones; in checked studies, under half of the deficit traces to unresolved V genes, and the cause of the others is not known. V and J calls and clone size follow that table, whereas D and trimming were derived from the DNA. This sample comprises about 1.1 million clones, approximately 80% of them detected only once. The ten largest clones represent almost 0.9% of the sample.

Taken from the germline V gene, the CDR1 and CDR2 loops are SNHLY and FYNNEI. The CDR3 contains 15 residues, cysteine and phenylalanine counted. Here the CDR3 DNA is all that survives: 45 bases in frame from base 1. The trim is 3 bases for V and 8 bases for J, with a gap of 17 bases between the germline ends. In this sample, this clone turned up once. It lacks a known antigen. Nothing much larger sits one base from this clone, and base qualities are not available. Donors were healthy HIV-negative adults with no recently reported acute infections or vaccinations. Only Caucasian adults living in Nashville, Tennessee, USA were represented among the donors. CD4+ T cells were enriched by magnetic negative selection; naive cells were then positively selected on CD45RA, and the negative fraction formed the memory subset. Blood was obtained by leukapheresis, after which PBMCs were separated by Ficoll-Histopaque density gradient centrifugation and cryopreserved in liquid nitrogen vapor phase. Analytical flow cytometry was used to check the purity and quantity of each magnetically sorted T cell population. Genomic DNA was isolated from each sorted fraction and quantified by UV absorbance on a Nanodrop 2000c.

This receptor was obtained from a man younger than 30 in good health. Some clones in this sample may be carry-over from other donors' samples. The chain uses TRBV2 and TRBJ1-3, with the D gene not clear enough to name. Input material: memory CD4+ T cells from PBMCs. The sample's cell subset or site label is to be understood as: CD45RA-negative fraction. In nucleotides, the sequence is TGTGCCAGCAGTGAGGGTTCTGGACCCGGGGACACCATATATTTT. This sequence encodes CASSEGSGPGDTIYF. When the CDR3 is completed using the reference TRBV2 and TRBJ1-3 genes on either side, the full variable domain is EPEVTQTPSHQVTQMGQEVILRCVPISNHLYFYWYRQILGQKVEFLVSFYNNEISEKSEIFDDQFSVERPDGSNFTLKIRSTKLEDSAMYFCASSEGSGPGDTIYFGEGSWLTVV.